The clone carrying this T cell receptor beta chain has only one observation. The data stem from a study of T cell changes during pregnancy in multiple sclerosis. CDR1 and CDR2 (germline): KGHSH, LQKENI. The V segment lost 5 bases and the J segment 10 bases; nucleotides outside the gene matches: 8. The length of the CDR3 is 15 residues. The method was immunoSEQ multiplex PCR; TCRdb's version includes in-frame clones alone and lacks a portion of them. The data contain approximately 74,000 clones, about 85% of them singletons. The chain combines TRBV18 with TRBJ1-6; 10 bases agree with TRBD1. This clonotype was sampled from a female donor with multiple sclerosis, enrolled in a pregnancy study. This specimen consisted of peripheral blood, obtained before pregnancy. CDR3 DNA: TGTGCCAGCTCAACGGGACAGGGGTTAGACTCACCCCTCCACTTT. This translates into CASSTGQGLDSPLHF.